The sample holds a few counts of the clone carrying this T cell receptor beta chain. The target antigen is unknown. 5'-RACE, quantitative and with molecular barcodes, yielded the TCR beta libraries. One entry per CDR3 protein results from TCRdb running MiXCR on the 5' RACE reads. The sample comprises over 200,000 distinct CDR3 sequences, 18% of which are singletons, and about 42% rests with the top ten. The data belong to a study of CD8 T cells in ankylosing spondylitis. From germline, CDR1 is MNHEY and CDR2 SVGAGI. V was shortened by 4 bases and J by 2 bases, with 17 bases between the two germline ends. The CDR3 is 16 residues long. The study's findings and limits: Ankylosing spondylitis blood appeared to be characterized by a TCR beta motif of eight highly homologous variants. Peripheral blood held disease-linked clones only at relatively low frequency, and these were CD8+. Reactive arthritis synovial fluid and blood were previously reported to contain some motif variants. In ankylosing spondylitis patients, matched synovial fluid reportedly showed significant enrichment of disease-linked clones.

The gene calls are TRBV6-5 and TRBJ1-2; the D gene is possibly TRBD1 (5 bases). Specimen: blood, either unsorted or a sorted T cell fraction (not recorded which). This sequence was found in a male donor with ankylosing spondylitis. As DNA, the CDR3 is TGTGCCAGCAGTTCCGGTGGGACGGGATTAAACTATGGCTACACCTTC. Amino acid sequence: CASSSGGTGLNYGYTF.